The 31 T cell receptor beta chains given below trace back to one sample, sequenced in a study of T cell changes during pregnancy in multiple sclerosis. Assay used: immunoSEQ multiplex PCR; TCRdb lists only in-frame clones, some missing. The sample includes around 80,000 clones, roughly 96% of them seen just once. This specimen was peripheral blood, taken in the second trimester of pregnancy. The receptors derive from a female donor with multiple sclerosis, enrolled in a pregnancy study.

The chain links TRBV29-1 to TRBJ1-3; D ambiguous. The germline V gene encodes CDR1 SQVTM and CDR2 ANQGSEA. The CDR3 consists of 11 residues. V was trimmed by 5 bases and J by 0 bases, leaving 2 bases between them. CDR3 DNA sequence: TGCAGCGTTTACTCTGGAAACACCATATATTTT. This codes for CSVYSGNTIYF.

CDR3 residues: CASKELRVHRGSENTEAFF. The CDR3 region has the DNA TGTGCCAGTAAGGAGTTAAGGGTCCACAGGGGTTCTGAGAACACTGAAGCTTTCTTT. This chain joins TRBV19 and TRBJ1-1; 7 nucleotides agree with TRBD1. This CDR3 has 19 residues. The germline CDR1 and CDR2 sequences are LNHDA and SQIVND (reference sequence). Trimming at V came to 7 bases and at J to 1 base, leaving 21 bases not matched to a gene.

The rearrangement links TRBV19 to TRBJ2-7; 8 bases agree with TRBD1. With V trimmed by 5 bases and J by 3 bases, 6 bases remained unmatched. The CDR3 is made up of 14 amino acids. Germline loops: CDR1 LNHDA, CDR2 SQIVND (reference sequence). The CDR3 sequence: CASSPGQANYEQYF. DNA of the CDR3: TGTGCCAGTAGTCCGGGACAGGCGAACTACGAGCAGTACTTC.

The chain combines TRBV11-2 with TRBJ2-5; TRBD2 matches 10 bases. The germline gives CDR1 SGHAT, CDR2 FQNNGV. The CDR3 runs 16 residues. With V trimmed by 2 bases and J by 5 bases, 8 bases remained unmatched. The CDR3 nucleotides are TGTGCCAGCAGCTTAAATCCTAGCGGGAGCAGGGAGACCCAGTACTTC. This translates into CASSLNPSGSRETQYF.

CDR3: CASSLAGIGNTIYF. CDR3 sequence (DNA): TGTGCCAGCAGCTTAGCAGGGATTGGAAACACCATATATTTT. The chain recombines TRBV11-2 with TRBJ1-3, with D tentatively TRBD1 (5 bases). The CDR3 is made up of 14 amino acids. The V gene lost 1 base and the J gene lost 3 bases, with 7 bases spanning the gap. The V gene's germline CDR1 is SGHAT and CDR2 FQNNGV.

V is TRBV6-1 and J is TRBJ2-1; TRBD2 matches 13 bases. The CDR3 has 15 residues. Trimming at V came to 3 bases and at J to 7 bases, leaving 3 bases not matched to a gene. Germline loops: CDR1 MNHNS, CDR2 SASEGT. The CDR3 DNA is TGTGCCAGCAGTGACCGGACTAGCGGGAGAAATGAGCAGTTCTTC. It codes for CASSDRTSGRNEQFF.

This rearrangement joins TRBV5-4 to TRBJ2-7; 11 bases are a match to TRBD2. After removal of 0 bases from V and 2 bases from J, the junction contained 10 bases not matched to a gene. The CDR3 has 18 amino acids. CDR1 and CDR2 (germline): SGHNT, YYREEE (reference sequence). The CDR3 region is CASSLDRLLAGDPYEQYF. For the CDR3, the DNA is TGTGCCAGCAGCTTGGATAGGCTACTAGCGGGAGACCCCTACGAGCAGTACTTC.

The chain joins TRBV19 to TRBJ2-1, with 9 bases fitting TRBD2. This CDR3 contains 16 residues. The V and J ends lost 5 bases and 7 bases, in that order; junction bases with no gene match: 12. Germline values: CDR1 LNHDA, CDR2 SQIVND (reference sequence). The CDR3 sequence is CASSSSGTSLRNEQFF. CDR3 DNA: TGTGCCAGTAGTTCATCCGGGACTAGCCTTAGGAATGAGCAGTTCTTC.

This chain connects TRBV6-1 to TRBJ1-2, with 12 bases that match TRBD1. The CDR3 spans 15 residues. The V gene's germline CDR1 is MNHNS and CDR2 SASEGT. After removal of 6 bases from V and 8 bases from J, the junction contained 10 bases not matched to a gene. In DNA, the CDR3 is TGTGCCAGCAGCGGGTGGGACAGGGGGCAGGAGGGCTACACCTTC. This translates into CASSGWDRGQEGYTF.

J is TRBJ2-5 and V is TRBV5-6; TRBD2 agrees at 11 bases. Germline CDR1 reads SGHDT; CDR2 reads YYEEEE. The CDR3 totals 16 residues. Trimming took 3 bases from V and 5 from J; bases not matched to a gene: 9. The CDR3 DNA sequence: TGTGCCAGCAGCTCCTTAGCGGGAGGGAGTTTGGAGACCCAGTACTTC. Protein product: CASSSLAGGSLETQYF.

This rearrangement joins TRBV27 to TRBJ2-5, with 12 bases fitting TRBD2. CDR1 is MNHEY and CDR2 is SMNVEV in the germline V gene (reference sequence). This CDR3 is 15 amino acids long. Losses at the gene ends were 6 bases for V and 5 bases for J; bases not matched to a gene: 7. The CDR3, as DNA: TGTGCCAGCAGCACAGGACTAGCGGGATGGGAGACCCAGTACTTC. Its protein product is CASSTGLAGWETQYF.

This chain uses TRBV18 with TRBJ1-1, with 7 bases fitting TRBD1. J was trimmed by 3 bases and V by 4 bases; bases with no gene match: 5. CDR1 is KGHSH, CDR2 LQKENI, per germline. The CDR3 has 14 residues. The CDR3 DNA reads TGTGCCAGCTCACGAGGGACAGTGGACACTGAAGCTTTCTTT. This translates into CASSRGTVDTEAFF. The full variable domain, in which reference TRBV18 and TRBJ1-1 provide the parts outside the CDR3, is NAGVMQNPRHLVRRRGQEARLRCSPMKGHSHVYWYRQLPEEGLKFMVYLQKENIIDESGMPKERFSAEFPKEGPSILRIQQVVRGDSAAYFCASSRGTVDTEAFFGQGTRLTVV.

This sequence joins TRBV7-8 and TRBJ1-1, with TRBD1 matching over 7 bases. V shed 5 bases, J shed 5 bases, and the junction held 8 bases outside the gene matches. This CDR3 comprises 14 residues. The germline V gene has CDR1 SGHVS and CDR2 FQNEAQ. This CDR3 reads CASSPTGRRTEAFF. The CDR3 region has the DNA TGTGCCAGCAGCCCGACAGGGAGAAGGACTGAAGCTTTCTTT.

V gene TRBV29-1 combines with J gene TRBJ2-7; weak D call: TRBD1 (5 bases). In germline, CDR1 is SQVTM, CDR2 ANQGSEA. V was cut by 6 bases and J by 2 bases, with 11 bases left in between. The CDR3 sequence is 12 residues long. CDR3 nucleotides: TGCAGCGTCACTGCAGGGACCTACGAGCAGTACTTC. It translates to CSVTAGTYEQYF.

V and J are TRBV5-5 and TRBJ1-2; D perhaps matches TRBD1 (5 bases). CDR1 SGHKS and CDR2 YYEKEE come from the germline V gene (reference sequence). With 0 bases removed from V and 4 bases from J, the gap between germline ends came to 19 bases. The CDR3 extends over 17 amino acids. The CDR3 here is CASSLVGGQGRTYGYTF. CDR3 coding DNA: TGTGCCAGCAGCTTGGTAGGAGGGCAGGGAAGGACCTATGGCTACACCTTC.

This chain uses TRBV6-1 with TRBJ2-7; 9 positions match TRBD2. V was clipped by 4 bases and J by 3 bases; unmatched bases: 7. The CDR3 length is 15 residues. CDR1 is MNHNS, CDR2 SASEGT, per germline. CDR3 sequence reads: CASSVAGALFYEQYF. CDR3 sequence (DNA): TGTGCCAGCAGTGTAGCGGGAGCCCTCTTCTACGAGCAGTACTTC.

The V call is TRBV7-9, the J call TRBJ2-1; 8 bases map to TRBD1. CDR1 is SEHNR and CDR2 is FQNEAQ in the germline V gene (reference sequence). The CDR3 totals 15 residues. V lost 3 bases, J lost 8 bases, and 9 bases stayed unmatched. The CDR3 region has the DNA TGTGCCAGCAGCTTTTCCTCGACAGGGGAGGATGAGCAGTTCTTC. Amino acids: CASSFSSTGEDEQFF.

The rearrangement joins TRBV5-6 to TRBJ1-2, with 7 bases that match TRBD1. The CDR3 totals 14 residues. Germline V CDR1 and CDR2: SGHDT, YYEEEE. After removal of 5 bases from V and 5 bases from J, the junction contained 9 bases not matched to a gene. This CDR3 reads CASSPGQAVYGYTF. The DNA of the CDR3 is TGTGCCAGCAGTCCTGGACAGGCTGTTTATGGCTACACCTTC.

The chain combines TRBV6-1 with TRBJ2-3; possibly TRBD1 for D (5 bases). The CDR3 extends over 13 amino acids. V shed 5 bases and J shed 4 bases, with 10 bases lying between them. CDR1 and CDR2 (germline): MNHNS, SASEGT. CDR3 region: CASSHDRADTQYF. The CDR3, as DNA: TGTGCCAGCAGTCATGACAGAGCAGATACGCAGTATTTT.

The chain carries TRBV5-4 and TRBJ1-1; tentatively, D is TRBD1 (6 bases). The CDR3 consists of 16 residues. V was clipped by 4 bases and J by 0 bases, with 16 bases between them. The germline CDR1 and CDR2 sequences are SGHNT and YYREEE (reference sequence). In nucleotides, the CDR3 is TGTGCCAGCAGCATCGAGATAGGGACATTGAACACTGAAGCTTTCTTT. It is translated as CASSIEIGTLNTEAFF.

This chain links TRBV6-5 with TRBJ2-7, with 8 bases identical to TRBD1. The CDR3 consists of 14 residues. V shed 4 bases, J shed 1 base, and the junction held 3 bases outside the gene matches. Per germline, CDR1 MNHEY and CDR2 SVGAGI. The CDR3 here is CASSFDRGSYEQYF. The CDR3, as DNA: TGTGCCAGCAGTTTTGACAGGGGATCCTACGAGCAGTACTTC.

The chain combines TRBV28 with TRBJ1-1, with D possibly TRBD1 on 6 matching bases. The CDR3 extends over 13 amino acids. CDR1 MDHEN and CDR2 SYDVKM come from the germline V gene. Deletions cut 9 bases from V and 2 bases from J, with 13 bases between. For the CDR3, the DNA is TGTGCCAGTCTACAGGGTACAAACACTGAAGCTTTCTTT. Translation gives CASLQGTNTEAFF.

The chain couples TRBV14 to TRBJ2-7; TRBD2 matches at 14 bases. With V trimmed by 6 bases and J by 6 bases, 4 bases remained unmatched. The CDR3 extends over 14 amino acids. The germline CDR1 and CDR2 sequences are SGHDN and FVKESK. The CDR3 loop is CASSRGLAGAEQYF. The CDR3 region has the DNA TGTGCCAGCAGTCGGGGACTAGCGGGAGCCGAGCAGTACTTC.

V usage is TRBV29-1 and J usage is TRBJ2-7; tentative D call: TRBD1 (6 bases). Germline CDR1 reads SQVTM; CDR2 reads ANQGSEA. The CDR3 covers 18 residues. Trimming cost V 0 bases and J 1 base, with 22 bases left between them. CDR3 sequence (DNA): TGCAGCGTTGAAGATCCAAGAGCGACACAGGGCGCGTCCTACGAGCAGTACTTC. Translating it yields CSVEDPRATQGASYEQYF.

This chain connects TRBV11-3 to TRBJ2-1; 8 bases are shared with TRBD2. Losses at the gene ends were 6 bases for V and 9 bases for J; bases not matched to a gene: 7. Germline CDR1 reads SGHNT; CDR2 reads YENEEA. The CDR3 extends over 13 amino acids. In nucleotides, the CDR3 is TGTGCCAGCAGTCTCCCCGGGAGGGGTGAGCAGTTCTTC. This codes for CASSLPGRGEQFF.

The chain combines TRBV10-2 with TRBJ2-3, with D possibly TRBD2 on 6 matching bases. V dropped 4 bases and J dropped 2 bases, with 16 bases sitting between them. The V gene's germline CDR1 is WSHSY and CDR2 SAAADI. CDR3 length: 16 amino acids. The CDR3 bases are TGCGCCAGCAGTGGGGATAGAGGAGGGCTCACAGATACGCAGTATTTT. As protein: CASSGDRGGLTDTQYF.

The chain employs TRBV19 and TRBJ1-1; TRBD1 agrees at 8 bases. Germline CDR1 and CDR2: LNHDA and SQIVND (reference sequence). The J segment lost 3 bases and the V segment lost 5 bases, leaving 5 bases of the junction unmatched. The CDR3 spans 14 residues. The CDR3 sequence is CASSDTGGDTEAFF. In nucleotides, the CDR3 is TGTGCCAGTAGTGATACAGGGGGTGACACTGAAGCTTTCTTT.

V is TRBV4-1 and J is TRBJ2-7; 7 positions agree with TRBD1. CDR3 size: 15 residues. Germline V lookup: CDR1 MGHRA, CDR2 YSYEKL. V shed 0 bases and J 2 bases; nucleotides not matched to a gene: 4. The CDR3 loop reads CASSQDRDSPYEQYF. In DNA form, the CDR3 reads TGCGCCAGCAGCCAAGACCGGGACAGCCCCTACGAGCAGTACTTC.

The chain joins TRBV19 to TRBJ2-7; 9 positions agree with TRBD2. Germline assignment: CDR1 LNHDA and CDR2 SQIVND (reference sequence). With 9 bases clipped from V and 6 bases from J, the junction kept 9 bases outside the gene matches. The CDR3 length is 13 residues. CDR3 nucleotide sequence: TGTGCCAGATTAGGGACTAGCCCTCGCGAGCAGTACTTC. Translating it yields CARLGTSPREQYF.

This chain connects TRBV14 to TRBJ2-7; no reliable D call. CDR1 SGHDN and CDR2 FVKESK come from the germline V gene. V lost 1 base and J lost 0, with 7 bases in between. The CDR3 extends over 14 amino acids. Here the CDR3 DNA reads TGTGCCAGCAGCCAAGCGGTCTACTCCTACGAGCAGTACTTC. Its protein is CASSQAVYSYEQYF.

J is TRBJ2-1 and V is TRBV29-1; 14 bases are a match to TRBD2. This CDR3 is built from 15 residues. V shed 7 bases and J 8 bases; nucleotides not matched to a gene: 10. Per germline, CDR1 SQVTM and CDR2 ANQGSEA. The CDR3 DNA follows: TGCAGCGCCACCCCGACTAGCGGGAGGGTGGATGAGCAGTTCTTC. Translating gives CSATPTSGRVDEQFF.